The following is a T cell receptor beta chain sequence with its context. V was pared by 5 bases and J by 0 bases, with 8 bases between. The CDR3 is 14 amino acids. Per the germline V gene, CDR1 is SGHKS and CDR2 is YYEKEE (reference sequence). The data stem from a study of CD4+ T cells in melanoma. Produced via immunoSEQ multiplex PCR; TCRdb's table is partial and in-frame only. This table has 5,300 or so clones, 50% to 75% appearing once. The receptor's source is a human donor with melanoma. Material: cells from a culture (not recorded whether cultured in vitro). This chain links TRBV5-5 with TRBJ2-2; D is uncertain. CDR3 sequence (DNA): TGTGCCAGCAGTCCACAGACGAACACCGGGGAGCTGTTTTTT. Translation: CASSPQTNTGELFF. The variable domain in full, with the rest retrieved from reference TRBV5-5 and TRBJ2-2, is DAGVTQSPTHLIKTRGQQVTLRCSPISGHKSVSWYQQVLGQGPQFIFQYYEKEERGRGNFPDRFSARQFPNYSSELNVNALLLGDSALYLCASSPQTNTGELFFGEGSRLTVL.